These 29 T cell receptor beta chains came from one sample sequenced in a study of cytomegalovirus exposure and HLA in healthy donors. Some clones are missing from TCRdb's copy, which holds only in-frame ones; the method was immunoSEQ multiplex PCR. The sample contains 59,000 or so clones, roughly 89% of which appear only once. Sequenced material: PBMCs. These receptors were obtained from a woman aged 18-29 years in good health and CMV-seronegative.

V gene TRBV6-5 combines with J gene TRBJ2-7; 7 nucleotides line up with TRBD2. Germline loops: CDR1 MNHEY, CDR2 SVGAGI. The CDR3 extends over 15 amino acids. J lost 3 bases, V lost 6 bases, and 11 bases had no gene match. The CDR3 sequence is CASSRGGGGGYEQYF. The CDR3 DNA is TGTGCCAGCAGCCGAGGCGGTGGGGGGGGCTACGAGCAGTACTTC.

The rearrangement uses TRBV28 and TRBJ1-5; no definite D call. The germline V and J ends were trimmed by 5 bases and 3 bases, with 14 bases remaining between them. CDR3 length: 15 residues. Germline V CDR1 and CDR2: MDHEN, SYDVKM. Here the CDR3 DNA reads TGTGCCAGCAGTCGGAGCGGGATGTACAATCAGCCCCAGCATTTT. Its protein product is CASSRSGMYNQPQHF. Supplemented by reference TRBV28 and TRBJ1-5, the full variable domain reads DVKVTQSSRYLVKRTGEKVFLECVQDMDHENMFWYRQDPGLGLRLIYFSYDVKMKEKGDIPEGYSVSREKKERFSLILESASTNQTSMYLCASSRSGMYNQPQHFGDGTRLSIL.

The genes are TRBV20-1 and TRBJ2-3; D not certain. CDR1 DFQATT and CDR2 SNEGSKA come from the germline V gene (reference sequence). V was trimmed by 5 bases and J by 4 bases, leaving 7 bases between them. The CDR3 extends over 11 amino acids. CDR3 DNA sequence: TGCAGTGCTTTCACTGCAGATACGCAGTATTTT. Translating gives CSAFTADTQYF.

This CDR3 reads CSAGGGVNTEAFF. Written as DNA, the CDR3 is TGCAGCGCCGGAGGGGGGGTGAACACTGAAGCTTTCTTT. This sequence joins TRBV29-1 and TRBJ1-1; D perhaps matches TRBD1 (6 bases). CDR1 is SQVTM, CDR2 ANQGSEA, per germline. V gave up 7 bases and J gave up 0 bases, with 12 bases separating them. CDR3 length equals 13 residues.

The chain employs TRBV28 and TRBJ2-7; a possible D gene is TRBD1 (6 bases). This CDR3 spans 14 amino acids. CDR1 and CDR2 (germline): MDHEN, SYDVKM. Deletions cut 1 base from V and 5 bases from J, with 12 bases between. CDR3 in amino acids: CASSLSGAVHEQYF. The CDR3 DNA reads TGTGCCAGCAGTTTATCAGGGGCGGTCCACGAGCAGTACTTC.

The chain employs TRBV10-3 and TRBJ2-7, with 7 bases matching TRBD1. CDR3 length: 14 amino acids. V dropped 8 bases and J dropped 2; count of bases not matched to a gene: 9. The germline CDR1 and CDR2 sequences are ENHRY and SYGVKD. This CDR3 reads CAIAPDRVAYEQYF. CDR3 DNA sequence: TGTGCCATCGCCCCCGACAGGGTGGCCTACGAGCAGTACTTC.

The V and J genes are TRBV5-1 and TRBJ2-1, with 8 positions matching TRBD1. There are 13 residues in the CDR3. Trimming cost V 4 bases and J 6 bases; bases outside gene matches: 3. Germline loops: CDR1 SGHRS, CDR2 YFSETQ. The CDR3 region is CASSQGQVNEQFF. The CDR3 DNA reads TGCGCCAGCAGCCAGGGACAGGTCAATGAGCAGTTCTTC. The full variable domain, with the rest looked up from reference TRBV5-1 and TRBJ2-1, is KAGVTQTPRYLIKTRGQQVTLSCSPISGHRSVSWYQQTPGQGLQFLFEYFSETQRNKGNFPGRFSGRQFSNSRSEMNVSTLELGDSALYLCASSQGQVNEQFFGPGTRLTVL.

The chain recombines TRBV7-9 with TRBJ1-2, with D tentatively TRBD1 (6 bases). Germline V gene sequence: CDR1 SEHNR, CDR2 FQNEAQ (reference sequence). The CDR3 runs to 14 residues. V lost 2 bases and J 3 bases, leaving 10 bases between the germline ends. CDR3 region: CASSLNREYYGYTF. Here the CDR3 DNA reads TGTGCCAGCAGCTTAAACAGGGAGTACTATGGCTACACCTTC.

This clone was detected once. The rearrangement uses TRBV6-1 and TRBJ1-2; D is possibly TRBD1 (6 bases). This CDR3 contains 14 residues. Germline V CDR1 and CDR2: MNHNS, SASEGT. Trimming removed 1 base from V and 3 bases from J, with 9 bases in between. This CDR3 is CASSEEGVYYGYTF. The CDR3 DNA is TGTGCCAGCAGTGAAGAGGGGGTCTACTATGGCTACACCTTC.

The chain combines TRBV7-3 with TRBJ1-1; 8 bases agree with TRBD1. This CDR3 contains 13 residues. Germline CDR1 and CDR2: SGHTA and FQGTGA. J gave up 1 base and V 5 bases, and 0 bases lay outside the gene matches. CDR3 loop: CASSQGANTEAFF. CDR3 bases: TGTGCCAGCAGCCAGGGGGCGAACACTGAAGCTTTCTTT.

CDR3 protein: CASSLHRGNGYTF. In nucleotides, the CDR3 is TGTGCCAGCAGTTTACACAGGGGAAATGGCTACACCTTC. The chain carries TRBV27 and TRBJ1-2; 7 nucleotides match TRBD1. The CDR3 has 13 residues. CDR1 MNHEY and CDR2 SMNVEV come from the germline V gene (reference sequence). J lost 6 bases, V lost 2 bases, and 3 bases had no gene match.

A single count supports this clone. This chain joins TRBV5-6 and TRBJ1-1; a weak D match, TRBD1 (6 bases). With 4 bases removed from V and 3 bases from J, the gap between germline ends came to 10 bases. The CDR3 contains 13 residues. Germline V gives CDR1 SGHDT, CDR2 YYEEEE. The CDR3 DNA sequence: TGTGCCAGCAGCACCCAGGGGTACACTGAAGCTTTCTTT. This gives the protein CASSTQGYTEAFF.

This rearrangement joins TRBV6-6 to TRBJ1-1, with D unclear. The CDR3 is made up of 12 amino acids. Germline V CDR1 and CDR2: MNHNY, SVGAGI (reference sequence). The ends were cut back, 5 bases at V and 1 base at J, with 5 bases in the middle. The CDR3 here is CASSTPNTEAFF. The CDR3 DNA follows: TGTGCCAGCAGTACACCGAACACTGAAGCTTTCTTT.

J is TRBJ2-2 and V is TRBV7-9; TRBD2 matches at 10 bases. The germline gives CDR1 SEHNR, CDR2 FQNEAQ (reference sequence). With 5 bases clipped from V and 4 bases from J, the junction kept 13 bases outside the gene matches. This CDR3 has 18 residues. The CDR3 sequence: CASSPLQVASGGTGELFF. Written as DNA, the CDR3 is TGTGCCAGCAGCCCCCTTCAGGTGGCTAGCGGGGGCACCGGGGAGCTGTTTTTT. Full variable domain (missing parts from reference TRBV7-9 and TRBJ2-2): DTGVSQNPRHKITKRGQNVTFRCDPISEHNRLYWYRQTLGQGPEFLTYFQNEAQLEKSRLLSDRFSAERPKGSFSTLEIQRTEQGDSAMYLCASSPLQVASGGTGELFFGEGSRLTVL.

This clone was seen just once. This chain uses TRBV5-1 with TRBJ2-7, with D hard to call. V shed 4 bases and J shed 3 bases, with 14 bases lying between them. Per the germline V gene, CDR1 is SGHRS and CDR2 is YFSETQ. The CDR3 contains 14 residues. CDR3 region: CASSPADSIYEQYF. CDR3 bases: TGCGCCAGCAGCCCGGCGGATTCTATCTACGAGCAGTACTTC.

The gene calls are TRBV19 and TRBJ2-7, with 11 nucleotides matching TRBD2. The CDR3 has 15 residues. The V gene end was trimmed by 5 bases and the J gene end by 1 base; junction bases not matched to a gene: 4. CDR1 is LNHDA and CDR2 is SQIVND in the germline V gene (reference sequence). The CDR3 region has the DNA TGTGCCAGTAGTTCAACTAGCGGGGGTTCCTACGAGCAGTACTTC. Its protein is CASSSTSGGSYEQYF.

The J gene is TRBJ1-2, the V gene TRBV9, with 8 bases fitting TRBD1. The CDR3 totals 15 residues. The germline gives CDR1 SGDLS, CDR2 YYNGEE. V gave up 0 bases and J gave up 7 bases; unmatched junction bases: 8. The CDR3 loop is CASSVADPGGSGYTF. DNA for the CDR3: TGTGCCAGCAGCGTAGCTGATCCAGGGGGCTCTGGCTACACCTTC. Filled out from reference TRBV9 and TRBJ1-2, the complete variable domain reads DSGVTQTPKHLITATGQRVTLRCSPRSGDLSVYWYQQSLDQGLQFLIQYYNGEERAKGNILERFSAQQFPDLHSELNLSSLELGDSALYFCASSVADPGGSGYTFGSGTRLTVV.

The chain couples TRBV6-5 to TRBJ1-3; D is unresolved. CDR1 is MNHEY and CDR2 is SVGAGI in the germline V gene. The CDR3 is made up of 11 amino acids. V gave up 7 bases and J gave up 4 bases, with 5 bases separating them. The CDR3 sequence: CASIEGNTIYF. The CDR3 coding sequence is TGTGCCAGCATTGAGGGAAACACCATATATTTT.

V is TRBV5-1 and J is TRBJ1-2, with a possible D match to TRBD1 (5 bases). The V gene's germline CDR1 is SGHRS and CDR2 YFSETQ. This CDR3 has 16 amino acids. Trimming took 2 bases from V and 7 from J, leaving 21 bases between them. In DNA form, the CDR3 reads TGCGCCAGCAGCTTAGAGGGCCTGGGGGGAAGGGCTGGCTACACCTTC. Protein product: CASSLEGLGGRAGYTF.

This chain uses TRBV5-1 with TRBJ2-1; the D gene is possibly TRBD2 (5 bases). This CDR3 contains 13 residues. Trimming left V 5 bases short and J 5 bases short, with 11 bases between. Germline CDR1 and CDR2: SGHRS and YFSETQ. In nucleotides, the CDR3 is TGCGCCAGCAGTCTTGCGGGCAACAATGAGCAGTTCTTC. It specifies CASSLAGNNEQFF.

CDR3: CAWSRHLSYEQYF. CDR3 DNA: TGTGCCTGGAGTCGACACCTATCCTACGAGCAGTACTTC. The chain links TRBV30 to TRBJ2-7; no firm D call. CDR1 GTSNPN and CDR2 SVGIG come from the germline V gene (reference sequence). The CDR3 totals 13 residues. V gave up 2 bases and J gave up 1 base, with 9 bases separating them.

The chain combines TRBV6-5 with TRBJ2-1, with unresolved D. This CDR3 spans 15 amino acids. Germline V gene lookup returns CDR1 MNHEY and CDR2 SVGAGI. V was shortened by 2 bases and J by 1 base, with 9 bases between the two germline ends. The CDR3 DNA sequence: TGTGCCAGCAGTTACCTTTTTAGTTCCTACAATGAGCAGTTCTTC. It is translated as CASSYLFSSYNEQFF.

Written as DNA, the CDR3 is TGCGCCAGCAGCCAAGAACTAGCGGGGGGGCTGAAGACCCAGTACTTC. The encoded protein is CASSQELAGGLKTQYF. The chain links TRBV4-1 to TRBJ2-5, with TRBD2 identical over 13 bases. In germline, CDR1 is MGHRA, CDR2 YSYEKL. Trimming took 0 bases from V and 6 from J; bases not matched to a gene: 4. This CDR3 contains 16 residues.

The chain uses TRBV30 and TRBJ2-5; TRBD2 agrees at 7 bases. Unmatched junction bases numbered 4, after V lost 5 bases and J lost 4 bases. The germline gives CDR1 GTSNPN, CDR2 SVGIG (reference sequence). The CDR3 contains 12 residues. As DNA, the CDR3 is TGTGCCTGGGGGGGGGATCGAGAGACCCAGTACTTC. Translation gives CAWGGDRETQYF.

The CDR3 loop is CASSPLGGTQETQYF. The CDR3 bases are TGTGCCAGCAGCCCACTGGGCGGGACCCAAGAGACCCAGTACTTC. The gene calls are TRBV13 and TRBJ2-5; D possibly corresponds to TRBD2 (6 bases). Trimming pared 5 bases from V and 1 base from J, leaving 14 bases between. Germline V gene lookup returns CDR1 PRHDT and CDR2 FYEKMQ (reference sequence). This CDR3 is built from 15 residues.

The chain uses TRBV27 and TRBJ1-2; 8 bases align to TRBD1. Germline lookup yields CDR1 MNHEY and CDR2 SMNVEV (reference sequence). V trimming: 6 bases; J trimming: 5 bases; junction bases outside the gene matches: 8. The length of the CDR3 is 14 residues. Written as DNA, the CDR3 is TGTGCCAGCAGGTCAGGGGGCCAGGTGTATGGCTACACCTTC. Its translation: CASRSGGQVYGYTF.

V gene TRBV27 combines with J gene TRBJ2-3; D is possibly TRBD2 (6 bases). Between the trimmed V and J ends, which lost 5 bases and 5 bases, there was a span of 14 bases. The germline V gene has CDR1 MNHEY and CDR2 SMNVEV (reference sequence). The CDR3 has 14 residues. CDR3 bases: TGTGCCAGCAGTCTCTGGACCGGGGGAGATACGCAGTATTTT. Amino acids: CASSLWTGGDTQYF.

This chain uses TRBV14 with TRBJ2-7; 12 bases fit TRBD1. The CDR3 loop spans 16 amino acids. The germline gives CDR1 SGHDN, CDR2 FVKESK. J gave up 7 bases and V 4 bases, and 11 bases lay outside the gene matches. The CDR3 here is CASSPPGTGGQREQYF. The DNA for the CDR3 is TGTGCCAGCAGCCCACCCGGGACAGGGGGCCAGAGGGAGCAGTACTTC.

The rearrangement links TRBV27 to TRBJ2-2; maybe TRBD1 (6 bases). V was trimmed by 5 bases and J by 4 bases, leaving 11 bases between them. The germline V gene encodes CDR1 MNHEY and CDR2 SMNVEV (reference sequence). The CDR3 totals 14 residues. This CDR3 is CASSHVQGTGELFF. In DNA, the CDR3 is TGTGCCAGCAGTCATGTACAGGGCACCGGGGAGCTGTTTTTT.